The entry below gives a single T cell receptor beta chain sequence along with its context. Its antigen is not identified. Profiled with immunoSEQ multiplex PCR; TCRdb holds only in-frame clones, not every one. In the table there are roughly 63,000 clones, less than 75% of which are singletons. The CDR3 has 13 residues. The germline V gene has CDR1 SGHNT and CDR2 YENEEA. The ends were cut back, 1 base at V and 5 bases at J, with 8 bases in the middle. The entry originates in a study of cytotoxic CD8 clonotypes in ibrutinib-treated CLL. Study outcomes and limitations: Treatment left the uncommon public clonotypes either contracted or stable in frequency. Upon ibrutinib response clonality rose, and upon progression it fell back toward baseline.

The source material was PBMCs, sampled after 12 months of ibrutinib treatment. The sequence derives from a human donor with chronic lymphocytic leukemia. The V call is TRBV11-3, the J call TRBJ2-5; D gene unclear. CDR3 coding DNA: TGTGCCAGCAGCTTAGGTCTCTGGGAGACCCAGTACTTC. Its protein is CASSLGLWETQYF. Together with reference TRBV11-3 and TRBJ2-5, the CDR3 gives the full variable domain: EAGVVQSPRYKIIEKKQPVAFWCNPISGHNTLYWYLQNLGQGPELLIRYENEEAVDDSQLPKDRFSAERLKGVDSTLKIQPAELGDSAVYLCASSLGLWETQYFGPGTRLLVL.